Detailed here is one T cell receptor beta chain. The record originates from a study of blood T cell repertoires in COVID-19. This CDR3 has 14 amino acids. V shed 6 bases and J 6 bases; nucleotides not matched to a gene: 10. CDR1 and CDR2 (germline): SGHRS, YFSETQ. Sequencing was performed with immunoSEQ multiplex PCR; in TCRdb, only in-frame clones are kept and a portion is missing. The data contain fewer than 85,000 clones, about 83% of them singletons. The chain uses TRBV5-1 and TRBJ1-1; 8 nucleotides line up with TRBD1. This receptor was identified in a woman between 55 and 75 years old with acute or convalescent COVID-19. Material: peripheral blood. The CDR3 nucleotides read TGCGCCAGCACCGCAGGGGGCAACGGTGCTGAAGCTTTCTTT. Protein sequence: CASTAGGNGAEAFF.